The 20 T cell receptor beta chains listed next were all sequenced from one sample in a study of blood T cell repertoires in COVID-19. Sequencing used immunoSEQ multiplex PCR; TCRdb keeps in-frame clones, though not all of them. Of a few hundred thousand clones in the sample, 70% to 90% were seen once. The sample consisted of peripheral blood. These receptors were taken from a man younger than 35 who had recovered from COVID-19.

Only a few counts were recorded for this clone. The rearrangement uses TRBV27 and TRBJ1-4, with a possible D match to TRBD1 (6 bases). The CDR3 spans 13 residues. V shed 5 bases and J shed 8 bases, with 12 bases lying between them. Germline CDR1 reads MNHEY; CDR2 reads SMNVEV (reference sequence). CDR3 nucleotides: TGTGCCAGCAGTCCCCAGGGGAGCGAAAAACTGTTTTTT. It specifies CASSPQGSEKLFF.

CDR3 coding DNA: TGTGCCAGCAGCTCTACACTAGCGGGGGGGCGCAATGAGCAGTTCTTC. Translated: CASSSTLAGGRNEQFF. J is TRBJ2-1 and V is TRBV7-3, with 13 bases matching TRBD2. V gave up 4 bases and J gave up 6 bases; unmatched junction bases: 6. Germline lookup yields CDR1 SGHTA and CDR2 FQGTGA. This CDR3 region has 16 residues.

The V and J genes are TRBV27 and TRBJ1-2; perhaps TRBD1 as D (5 bases). CDR1 and CDR2 (germline): MNHEY, SMNVEV (reference sequence). This CDR3 has 13 residues. The ends were cut back, 6 bases at V and 6 bases at J, with 14 bases in the middle. The chain's CDR3 is CASRPQGSDGYTF. The CDR3 coding sequence is TGTGCCAGCAGACCTCAGGGCTCTGATGGCTACACCTTC.

The chain recombines TRBV9 with TRBJ2-1, with 9 bases matching TRBD1. Per germline, CDR1 SGDLS and CDR2 YYNGEE. V lost 4 bases and J lost 10; bases outside the gene matches: 9. The CDR3 contains 14 residues. CDR3 sequence (DNA): TGTGCCAGCAGCCCAATACAGGGGGCTTTGGAGCAGTTCTTC. It codes for CASSPIQGALEQFF.

The chain recombines TRBV2 with TRBJ2-3; TRBD2 matches 8 bases. Trimming removed 2 bases from V and 4 bases from J; junction bases left unmatched: 5. CDR1 is SNHLY, CDR2 FYNNEI, per germline. This CDR3 comprises 15 residues. The CDR3 DNA reads as TGTGCCAGCAGTGAACGGGCTAGCGGGCCAGATACGCAGTATTTT. Protein product: CASSERASGPDTQYF.

The gene calls are TRBV7-2 and TRBJ2-1; D is uncertain. The CDR3 has 13 residues. Trimming shortened V by 5 bases and J by 5 bases, and 10 bases separated the two germline ends. Germline assignment: CDR1 SGHTA and CDR2 FQGNSA. The chain's CDR3 is CASSPVGHNEQFF. The CDR3 DNA sequence: TGTGCCAGCAGCCCAGTGGGCCACAATGAGCAGTTCTTC.

The rearrangement joins TRBV5-1 to TRBJ2-1; TRBD1 matches at 10 bases. The germline CDR1 and CDR2 sequences are SGHRS and YFSETQ. The length of the CDR3 is 18 residues. Trimming took 0 bases from V and 0 from J; bases not matched to a gene: 6. CDR3: CASSLGDRGWSSYNEQFF. DNA for the CDR3: TGCGCCAGCAGCTTGGGGGACAGGGGCTGGAGCTCCTACAATGAGCAGTTCTTC.

The chain links TRBV4-1 to TRBJ2-7, with unresolved D. Per germline, CDR1 MGHRA and CDR2 YSYEKL. There are 14 residues in the CDR3. Trimming left V 1 base short and J 1 base short, with 8 bases between. The CDR3 protein is CASSQVSNSYEQYF. In nucleotides, the CDR3 is TGCGCCAGCAGCCAAGTGAGCAATTCCTACGAGCAGTACTTC.

The rearrangement uses TRBV29-1 and TRBJ2-5; D perhaps matches TRBD1 (6 bases). The ends were cut back, 3 bases at V and 1 base at J, with 12 bases in the middle. CDR3 size: 14 residues. The germline V gene has CDR1 SQVTM and CDR2 ANQGSEA. DNA for the CDR3: TGCAGCGTTGAGGTCAGGGGATTCCAAGAGACCCAGTACTTC. It codes for CSVEVRGFQETQYF. Looking up the rest from reference TRBV29-1 and TRBJ2-5 gives the full variable domain: SAVISQKPSRDICQRGTSLTIQCQVDSQVTMMFWYRQQPGQSLTLIATANQGSEATYESGFVIDKFPISRPNLTFSTLTVSNMSPEDSSIYLCSVEVRGFQETQYFGPGTRLLVL.

The genes are TRBV6-5 and TRBJ2-5; D is uncertain. V was cut by 7 bases and J by 0 bases, with 9 bases left in between. CDR3 length: 13 residues. Germline loops: CDR1 MNHEY, CDR2 SVGAGI. CDR3 nucleotides: TGTGCCAGCACCCCGGAGAACCAAGAGACCCAGTACTTC. Amino acid sequence: CASTPENQETQYF.

This chain links TRBV7-6 with TRBJ2-1, with 9 bases aligning to TRBD2. J lost 4 bases, V lost 4 bases, and 8 bases had no gene match. The CDR3 is 16 residues long. Germline assignment: CDR1 SGHVS and CDR2 FNYEAQ. CDR3 amino acids: CASSSPTSGLYNEQFF. The CDR3 bases are TGTGCCAGCAGCTCGCCTACTAGCGGGTTGTACAATGAGCAGTTCTTC.

The chain combines TRBV28 with TRBJ1-2; 10 bases match TRBD1. Germline CDR1 MDHEN, CDR2 SYDVKM. V shed 5 bases, J shed 8 bases, and the junction held 8 bases outside the gene matches. The CDR3 consists of 14 residues. CDR3 sequence (DNA): TGTGCCAGCAGTCCCTCCGACAGGGGGCTAGGCTACACCTTC. Translation gives CASSPSDRGLGYTF.

In its sample, this clone was seen once. The rearrangement uses TRBV2 and TRBJ1-6, with 11 bases matching TRBD1. This CDR3 is 18 amino acids long. From germline, CDR1 is SNHLY and CDR2 FYNNEI. The V gene end was trimmed by 2 bases and the J gene end by 8 bases; junction bases not matched to a gene: 11. DNA of the CDR3: TGTGCCAGCAGTGAACGTTTGGGACAGGGGGTGACCGATTCACCCCTCCACTTT. This encodes CASSERLGQGVTDSPLHF.

The chain is built from TRBV14 and TRBJ2-2; perhaps TRBD2 as D (5 bases). V gave up 2 bases and J gave up 4 bases, with 5 bases separating them. The germline V gene encodes CDR1 SGHDN and CDR2 FVKESK. The CDR3 runs 13 residues. The CDR3 reads CASSQTSTGELFF. The CDR3 region has the DNA TGTGCCAGCAGCCAAACTAGCACCGGGGAGCTGTTTTTT.

The chain combines TRBV6-5 with TRBJ1-5; D call uncertain. The CDR3 is 14 residues long. The V end lost 0 bases, the J end lost 3 bases, and 6 bases lay between the germline ends. The germline V gene encodes CDR1 MNHEY and CDR2 SVGAGI. The DNA for the CDR3 is TGTGCCAGCAGTTACTCGAGCATCAATCAGCCCCAGCATTTT. Its translation: CASSYSSINQPQHF.

This sequence joins TRBV2 and TRBJ2-1; D possibly corresponds to TRBD2 (6 bases). Per the germline V gene, CDR1 is SNHLY and CDR2 is FYNNEI. Deletions cut 2 bases from V and 0 bases from J, with 14 bases between. This CDR3 has 17 amino acids. CDR3 amino acids: CASSEWGGGNSYNEQFF. In DNA form, the CDR3 reads TGTGCCAGCAGTGAATGGGGAGGCGGAAACTCCTACAATGAGCAGTTCTTC.

J is TRBJ2-2 and V is TRBV29-1, with TRBD2 as a possible D gene (5 bases). CDR3 length equals 13 residues. CDR1 is SQVTM and CDR2 is ANQGSEA in the germline V gene. Trimming removed 4 bases from V and 3 bases from J, with 9 bases in between. CDR3 sequence (DNA): TGCAGCGTTGGTGGTAGCGACACCGGGGAGCTGTTTTTT. Encoded protein: CSVGGSDTGELFF.

This clone has more than one count but fewer than ten. This rearrangement joins TRBV27 to TRBJ2-7; perhaps TRBD1 as D (6 bases). The length of the CDR3 is 15 residues. V was pared by 2 bases and J by 0 bases, with 11 bases between. Germline CDR1 reads MNHEY; CDR2 reads SMNVEV (reference sequence). CDR3 amino acids: CASSLGRGISYEQYF. The CDR3 DNA reads TGTGCCAGCAGTTTAGGCAGGGGAATCTCCTACGAGCAGTACTTC.

This CDR3 is CASSYSGGTQYF. CDR3 in DNA: TGTGCCAGCAGTTACTCGGGAGGGACGCAGTATTTT. The J gene is TRBJ2-3, the V gene TRBV6-7, with 7 positions matching TRBD2. TRBV6-7 is an ORF; its function is uncertain. The CDR3 spans 12 residues. Trimming at V came to 0 bases and at J to 9 bases, leaving 0 bases not matched to a gene.

The chain carries TRBV12-3 or TRBV12-4 and TRBJ1-2; D not resolved. The V end lost 5 bases, the J end lost 2 bases, and 3 bases lay between the germline ends. The CDR3 totals 11 residues. The CDR3 DNA reads TGTGCCAGCAGTCGGAACTATGGCTACACCTTC. The encoded protein is CASSRNYGYTF.